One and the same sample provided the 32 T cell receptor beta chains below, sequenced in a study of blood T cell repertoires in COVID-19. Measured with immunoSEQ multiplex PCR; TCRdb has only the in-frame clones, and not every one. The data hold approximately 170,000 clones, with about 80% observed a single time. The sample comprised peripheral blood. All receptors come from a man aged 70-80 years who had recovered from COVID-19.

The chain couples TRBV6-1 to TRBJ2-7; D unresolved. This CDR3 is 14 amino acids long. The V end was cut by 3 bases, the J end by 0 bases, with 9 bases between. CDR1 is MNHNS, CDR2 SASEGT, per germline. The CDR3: CASSEMTGSYEQYF. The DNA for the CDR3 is TGTGCCAGCAGTGAGATGACGGGCTCCTACGAGCAGTACTTC.

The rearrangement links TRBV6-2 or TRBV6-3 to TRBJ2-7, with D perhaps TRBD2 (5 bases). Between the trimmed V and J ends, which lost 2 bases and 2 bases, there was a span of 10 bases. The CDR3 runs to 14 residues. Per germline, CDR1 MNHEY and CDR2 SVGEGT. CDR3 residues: CASSYLGLTYEQYF. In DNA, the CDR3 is TGTGCCAGCAGTTACCTCGGACTGACCTACGAGCAGTACTTC.

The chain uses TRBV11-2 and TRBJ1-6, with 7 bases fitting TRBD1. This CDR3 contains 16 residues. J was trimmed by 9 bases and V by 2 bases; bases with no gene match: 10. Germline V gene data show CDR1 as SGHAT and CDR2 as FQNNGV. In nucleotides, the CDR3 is TGTGCCAGCAGCTTAAAGTACAGGGGTGCGGGTTCACCCCTCCACTTT. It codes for CASSLKYRGAGSPLHF.

The CDR3 bases are TGTGCCAGTAGTATGGGACTAGCGGGCCACCTAGTGGGTTACTACAATGAGCAGTTCTTC. It yields the protein CASSMGLAGHLVGYYNEQFF. The rearrangement joins TRBV19 to TRBJ2-1; 12 positions match TRBD2. Germline values: CDR1 LNHDA, CDR2 SQIVND (reference sequence). CDR3 length: 20 residues. J gave up 3 bases and V 3 bases, and 15 bases lay outside the gene matches.

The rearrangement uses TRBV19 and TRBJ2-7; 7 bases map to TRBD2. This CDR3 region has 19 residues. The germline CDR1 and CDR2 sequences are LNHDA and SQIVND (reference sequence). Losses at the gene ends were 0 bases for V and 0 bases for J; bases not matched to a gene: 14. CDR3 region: CASSIDPKIPLATSYEQYF. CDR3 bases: TGTGCCAGTAGTATAGACCCTAAGATCCCACTAGCGACCTCCTACGAGCAGTACTTC.

CDR3 bases: TGTGCCAGTACCCCGCGGGCATGGGATCAGCCCCAGCATTTT. Translated: CASTPRAWDQPQHF. The chain recombines TRBV19 with TRBJ1-5; D gene ambiguous. Trimming took off 7 bases at V and 5 bases at J, with 15 bases between the two ends. Germline V gene sequence: CDR1 LNHDA, CDR2 SQIVND (reference sequence). This CDR3 is built from 14 residues.

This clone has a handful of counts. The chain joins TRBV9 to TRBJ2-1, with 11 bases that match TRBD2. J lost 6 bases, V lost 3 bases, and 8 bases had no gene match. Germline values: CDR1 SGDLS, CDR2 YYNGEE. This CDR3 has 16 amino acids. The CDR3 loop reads CASSEAGLAGGNEQFF. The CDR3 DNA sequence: TGTGCCAGCAGCGAAGCAGGTCTAGCGGGAGGCAATGAGCAGTTCTTC. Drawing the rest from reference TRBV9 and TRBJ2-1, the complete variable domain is DSGVTQTPKHLITATGQRVTLRCSPRSGDLSVYWYQQSLDQGLQFLIQYYNGEERAKGNILERFSAQQFPDLHSELNLSSLELGDSALYFCASSEAGLAGGNEQFFGPGTRLTVL.

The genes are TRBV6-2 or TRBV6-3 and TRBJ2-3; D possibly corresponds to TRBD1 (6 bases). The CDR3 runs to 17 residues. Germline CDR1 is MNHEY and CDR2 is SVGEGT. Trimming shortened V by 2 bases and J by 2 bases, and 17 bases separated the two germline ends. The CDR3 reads CASSYAQGRTYTDTQYF. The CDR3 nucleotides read TGTGCCAGCAGTTACGCGCAGGGGCGGACCTACACAGATACGCAGTATTTT.

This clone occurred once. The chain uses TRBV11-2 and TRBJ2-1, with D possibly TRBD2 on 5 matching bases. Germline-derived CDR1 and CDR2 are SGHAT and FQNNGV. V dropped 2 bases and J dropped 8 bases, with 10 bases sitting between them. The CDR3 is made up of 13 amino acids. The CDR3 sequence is CASSLSEGDEQFF. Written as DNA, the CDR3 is TGTGCCAGCAGCTTAAGTGAGGGAGATGAGCAGTTCTTC.

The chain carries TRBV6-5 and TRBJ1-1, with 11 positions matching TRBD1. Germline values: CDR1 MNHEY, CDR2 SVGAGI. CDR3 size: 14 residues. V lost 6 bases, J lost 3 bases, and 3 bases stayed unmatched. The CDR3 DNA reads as TGTGCCAGCAGCCGGGACAGGGGGTACACTGAAGCTTTCTTT. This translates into CASSRDRGYTEAFF.

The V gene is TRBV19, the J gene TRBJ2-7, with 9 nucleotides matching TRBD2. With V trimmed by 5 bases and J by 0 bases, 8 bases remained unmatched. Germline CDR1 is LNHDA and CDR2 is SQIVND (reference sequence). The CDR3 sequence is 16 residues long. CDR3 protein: CASSPGLAAFSYEQYF. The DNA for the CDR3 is TGTGCCAGTAGTCCGGGACTAGCCGCGTTCTCCTACGAGCAGTACTTC.

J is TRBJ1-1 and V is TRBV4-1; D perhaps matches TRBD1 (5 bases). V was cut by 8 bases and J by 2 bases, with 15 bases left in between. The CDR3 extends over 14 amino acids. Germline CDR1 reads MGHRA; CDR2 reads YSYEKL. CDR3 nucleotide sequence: TGCGCCAGCCGTATGGGGCAGAGAAACACTGAAGCTTTCTTT. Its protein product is CASRMGQRNTEAFF.

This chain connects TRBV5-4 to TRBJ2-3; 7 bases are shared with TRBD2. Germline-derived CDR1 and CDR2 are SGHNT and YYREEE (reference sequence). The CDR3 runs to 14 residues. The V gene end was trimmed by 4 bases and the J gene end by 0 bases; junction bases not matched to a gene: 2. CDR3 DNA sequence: TGTGCCAGCAGCCATAGCGGGAGCACAGATACGCAGTATTTT. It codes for CASSHSGSTDTQYF.

The CDR3 nucleotides read TGTGCCAGCAGCCTAATCCCGGGAGCTAGCGGCTATGGCTACACCTTC. Protein product: CASSLIPGASGYGYTF. The chain employs TRBV28 and TRBJ1-2; D ambiguous. Germline V gives CDR1 MDHEN, CDR2 SYDVKM. CDR3 length equals 16 residues. V was shortened by 6 bases and J by 4 bases, with 21 bases between the two germline ends.

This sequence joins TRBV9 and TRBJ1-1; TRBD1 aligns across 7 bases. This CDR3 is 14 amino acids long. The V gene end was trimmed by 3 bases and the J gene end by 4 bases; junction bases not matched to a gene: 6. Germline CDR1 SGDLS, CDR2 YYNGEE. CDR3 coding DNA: TGTGCCAGCAGCGGACAGGGTACTGGCACTGAAGCTTTCTTT. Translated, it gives CASSGQGTGTEAFF.

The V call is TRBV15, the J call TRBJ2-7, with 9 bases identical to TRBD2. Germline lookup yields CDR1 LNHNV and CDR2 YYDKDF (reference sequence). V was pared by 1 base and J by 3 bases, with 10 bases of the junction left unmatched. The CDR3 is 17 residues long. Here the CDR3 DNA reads TGTGCCACCAGCAGAGGGGGGAAGGCTAGCGGGATCTACGAGCAGTACTTC. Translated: CATSRGGKASGIYEQYF.

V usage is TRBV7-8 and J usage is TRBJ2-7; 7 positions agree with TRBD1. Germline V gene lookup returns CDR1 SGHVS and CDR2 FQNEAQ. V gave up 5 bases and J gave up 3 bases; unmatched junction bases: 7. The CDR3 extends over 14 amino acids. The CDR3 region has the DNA TGTGCCAGCAGCCTCGGGACAGATTACTACGAGCAGTACTTC. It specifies CASSLGTDYYEQYF.

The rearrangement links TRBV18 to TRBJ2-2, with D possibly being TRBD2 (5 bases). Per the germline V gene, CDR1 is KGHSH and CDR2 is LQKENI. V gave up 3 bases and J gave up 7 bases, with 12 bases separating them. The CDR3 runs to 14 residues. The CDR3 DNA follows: TGTGCCAGCTCACCGGATAGCGCCAGCGGGGAGCTGTTTTTT. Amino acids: CASSPDSASGELFF.

DNA for the CDR3: TGTGCCAGCAGCTTATTAGGCAGGGGGGAAGAGACCCAGTACTTC. The encoded protein is CASSLLGRGEETQYF. The J gene is TRBJ2-5, the V gene TRBV7-9; maybe TRBD1 (7 bases). The V gene lost 2 bases and the J gene lost 3 bases, with 13 bases spanning the gap. Germline values: CDR1 SEHNR, CDR2 FQNEAQ (reference sequence). The CDR3 runs to 15 residues.

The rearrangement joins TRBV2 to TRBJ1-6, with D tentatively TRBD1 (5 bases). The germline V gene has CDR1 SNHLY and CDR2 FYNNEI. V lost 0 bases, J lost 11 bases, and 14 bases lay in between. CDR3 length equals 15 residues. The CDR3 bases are TGTGCCAGCAGTGAAGCGCGAAGGGGTCGAACACCCCTCCACTTT. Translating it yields CASSEARRGRTPLHF.

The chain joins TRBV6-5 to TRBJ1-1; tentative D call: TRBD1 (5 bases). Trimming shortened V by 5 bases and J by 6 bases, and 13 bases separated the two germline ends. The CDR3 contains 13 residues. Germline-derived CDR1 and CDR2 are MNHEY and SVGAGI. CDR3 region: CASSTGEKPEAFF. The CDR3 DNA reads TGTGCCAGCAGTACAGGAGAGAAACCTGAAGCTTTCTTT.

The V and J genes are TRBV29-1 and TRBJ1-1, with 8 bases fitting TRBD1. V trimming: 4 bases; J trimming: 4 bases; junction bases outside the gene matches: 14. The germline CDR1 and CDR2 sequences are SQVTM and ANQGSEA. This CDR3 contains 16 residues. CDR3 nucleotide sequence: TGCAGCGTTGTGGGTGGACAGGGAATCGGTGGCACTGAAGCTTTCTTT. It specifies CSVVGGQGIGGTEAFF.

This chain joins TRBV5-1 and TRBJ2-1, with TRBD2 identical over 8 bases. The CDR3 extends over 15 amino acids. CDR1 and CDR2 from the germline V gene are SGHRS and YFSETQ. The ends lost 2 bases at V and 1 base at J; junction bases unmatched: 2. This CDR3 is CASSFLAGSYNEQFF. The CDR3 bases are TGCGCCAGCAGCTTTCTAGCGGGTTCCTACAATGAGCAGTTCTTC.

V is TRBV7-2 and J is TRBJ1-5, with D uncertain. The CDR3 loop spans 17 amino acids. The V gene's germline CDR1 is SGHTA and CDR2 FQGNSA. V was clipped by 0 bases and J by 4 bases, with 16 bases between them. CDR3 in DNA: TGTGCCAGCAGCTTAGCCCCACCTCAGGTCGGTAATCAGCCCCAGCATTTT. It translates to CASSLAPPQVGNQPQHF. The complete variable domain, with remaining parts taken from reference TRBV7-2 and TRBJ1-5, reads GAGVSQSPSNKVTEKGKDVELRCDPISGHTALYWYRQSLGQGLEFLIYFQGNSAPDKSGLPSDRFSAERTGGSVSTLTIQRTQQEDSAVYLCASSLAPPQVGNQPQHFGDGTRLSIL.

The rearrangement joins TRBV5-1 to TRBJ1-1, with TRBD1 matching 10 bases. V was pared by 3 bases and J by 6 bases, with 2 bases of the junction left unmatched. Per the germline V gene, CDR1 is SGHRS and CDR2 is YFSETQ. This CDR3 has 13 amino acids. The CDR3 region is CASSSDRGAEAFF. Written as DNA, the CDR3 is TGCGCCAGCAGCTCGGACAGGGGGGCTGAAGCTTTCTTT.

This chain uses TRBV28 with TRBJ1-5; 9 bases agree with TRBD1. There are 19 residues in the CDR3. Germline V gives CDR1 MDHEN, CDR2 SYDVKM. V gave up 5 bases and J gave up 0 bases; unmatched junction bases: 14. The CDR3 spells CASSPPGQGYFYSNQPQHF. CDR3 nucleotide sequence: TGTGCCAGCAGTCCTCCGGGACAGGGCTATTTTTATAGCAATCAGCCCCAGCATTTT.

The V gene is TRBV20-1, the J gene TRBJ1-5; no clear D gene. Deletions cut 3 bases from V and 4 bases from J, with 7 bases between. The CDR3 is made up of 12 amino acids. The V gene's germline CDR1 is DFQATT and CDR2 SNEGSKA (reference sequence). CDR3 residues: CSASDGNQPQHF. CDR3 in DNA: TGCAGTGCTAGTGACGGTAATCAGCCCCAGCATTTT.

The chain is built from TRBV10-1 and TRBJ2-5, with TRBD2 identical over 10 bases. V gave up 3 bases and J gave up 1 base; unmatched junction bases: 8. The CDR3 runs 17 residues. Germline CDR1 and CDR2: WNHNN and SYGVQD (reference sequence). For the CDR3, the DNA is TGCGCCAGCAGTGATGGGCGGCTAGCGGGGGCCCAAGAGACCCAGTACTTC. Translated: CASSDGRLAGAQETQYF.

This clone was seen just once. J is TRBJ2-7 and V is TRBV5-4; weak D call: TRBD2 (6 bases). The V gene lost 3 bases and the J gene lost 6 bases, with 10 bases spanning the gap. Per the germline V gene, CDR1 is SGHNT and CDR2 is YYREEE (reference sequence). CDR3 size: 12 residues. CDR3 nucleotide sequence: TGTGCCAGCAGCTGGGGGGACCGCGAGCAGTACTTC. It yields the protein CASSWGDREQYF.

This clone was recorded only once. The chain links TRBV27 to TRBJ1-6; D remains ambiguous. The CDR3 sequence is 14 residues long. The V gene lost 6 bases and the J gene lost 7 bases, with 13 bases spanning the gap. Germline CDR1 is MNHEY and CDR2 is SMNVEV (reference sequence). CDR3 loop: CASSSRPRNSPLHF. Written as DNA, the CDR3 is TGTGCCAGCAGCTCCCGACCCAGGAATTCACCCCTCCACTTT.

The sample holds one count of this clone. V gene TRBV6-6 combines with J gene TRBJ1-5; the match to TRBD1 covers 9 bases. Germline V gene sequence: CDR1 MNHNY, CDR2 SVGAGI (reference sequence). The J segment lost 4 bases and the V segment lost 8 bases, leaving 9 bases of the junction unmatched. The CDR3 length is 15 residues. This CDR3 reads CASQWAQGANQPQHF. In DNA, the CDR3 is TGTGCCAGCCAATGGGCACAGGGGGCAAATCAGCCCCAGCATTTT.

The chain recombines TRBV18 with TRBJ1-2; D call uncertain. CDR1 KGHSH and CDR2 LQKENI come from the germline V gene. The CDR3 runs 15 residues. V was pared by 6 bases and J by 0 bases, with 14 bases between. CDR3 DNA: TGTGCCAGCTCCCGCTTGACTGGAACTAACTATGGCTACACCTTC. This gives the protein CASSRLTGTNYGYTF.